This passage covers 11 T cell receptor beta chains from one sample sequenced in a study of CD8+ T cells in alopecia areata. Following extraction, RNA underwent reverse transcription to cDNA, which served as the sequencing template. The protocol was immunoSEQ multiplex PCR, while the TCRdb copy is restricted to in-frame clones and leaves out a portion. Among about 150,000 clones, 50% to 65% were seen once, and the ten largest hold around 19%. The sample here was CD8+ T cells sorted from blood, taken at week 0. The source of these receptors is a human donor with alopecia areata.

With respect to this clone: At one of its ends the junction is not consistent with the germline gene, which may arise from a read error. The rearrangement links TRBV30 to TRBJ1-6, with D maybe TRBD1 (6 bases). Germline lookup yields CDR1 GTSNPN and CDR2 SVGIG (reference sequence). There are 13 residues in the CDR3. CDR3 nucleotides: TGTGCCGGGAGATGGCAGGGGAATTCACCCCTCCACTTT. Translating gives CAGRWQGNSPLHF.

The chain employs TRBV2 and TRBJ1-5; possible D gene TRBD1, 5 bases. This CDR3 region has 13 residues. Germline V gene lookup returns CDR1 SNHLY and CDR2 FYNNEI. V was shortened by 3 bases and J by 6 bases, with 9 bases between the two germline ends. The CDR3 sequence is CASSEFGGQPQHF. The CDR3 DNA follows: TGTGCCAGCAGTGAGTTTGGGGGTCAGCCCCAGCATTTT.

A few counts support this clone. The rearrangement uses TRBV29-1 and TRBJ2-7; no clear D gene. The V gene's germline CDR1 is SQVTM and CDR2 ANQGSEA. V was cut by 0 bases and J by 2 bases, with 8 bases left in between. There are 13 residues in the CDR3. CDR3 loop: CSVEDPEAYEQYF. The CDR3, as DNA: TGCAGCGTTGAAGATCCCGAAGCCTACGAGCAGTACTTC.

This rearrangement joins TRBV7-4 to TRBJ2-3; D perhaps matches TRBD1 (5 bases). This CDR3 has 15 amino acids. V was clipped by 1 base and J by 0 bases, with 8 bases between them. CDR1 is SGHVT, CDR2 SQSDAQ, per germline. The CDR3 DNA follows: TGTGCCAGCAGCTTAGGCTCAGGGAGCACAGATACGCAGTATTTT. Translating it yields CASSLGSGSTDTQYF.

The chain links TRBV30 to TRBJ2-7; D gene unclear. With 5 bases removed from V and 5 bases from J, the gap between germline ends came to 19 bases. This CDR3 comprises 14 residues. Per germline, CDR1 GTSNPN and CDR2 SVGIG (reference sequence). The CDR3 region has the DNA TGTGCCTGGTCCCCTGGCGTAAGAATCCACGAGCAGTACTTC. The encoded protein is CAWSPGVRIHEQYF.

To note about this clone: A read error may be the cause here, since a much bigger clone is one base away. Different DNA sequences within this sample yield the same CDR3. The chain uses TRBV11-2 and TRBJ2-7, with 8 bases lining up with TRBD2. The germline V gene encodes CDR1 SGHAT and CDR2 FQNNGV. After removal of 8 bases from V and 2 bases from J, the junction contained 5 bases not matched to a gene. The length of the CDR3 is 13 residues. The DNA for the CDR3 is TGTGCCAGCTCTCGGGGGGGGGCCTACGAGCAGTACTTC. Protein product: CASSRGGAYEQYF.

The chain carries TRBV7-2 and TRBJ2-1; D is uncertain. CDR3 length: 13 residues. Germline values: CDR1 SGHTA, CDR2 FQGNSA. Trimming stripped 1 base from V and 4 bases from J, with 5 bases between. Here the CDR3 reads CASSLEPYNEQFF. The CDR3, as DNA: TGTGCCAGCAGCTTAGAACCTTACAATGAGCAGTTCTTC. Full variable domain (remainder filled in from reference TRBV7-2 and TRBJ2-1): GAGVSQSPSNKVTEKGKDVELRCDPISGHTALYWYRQSLGQGLEFLIYFQGNSAPDKSGLPSDRFSAERTGGSVSTLTIQRTQQEDSAVYLCASSLEPYNEQFFGPGTRLTVL.

The genes are TRBV13 and TRBJ1-6; 10 nucleotides line up with TRBD1. Trimming took 5 bases from V and 7 from J; bases not matched to a gene: 2. CDR3 length equals 14 residues. Germline V gene data show CDR1 as PRHDT and CDR2 as FYEKMQ (reference sequence). The CDR3 bases are TGTGCCAGCAGCCCGGACAGGGGGAATTCACCCCTCCACTTT. Translating gives CASSPDRGNSPLHF.

V and J are TRBV2 and TRBJ2-2; no reliable D call. With 6 bases removed from V and 5 bases from J, the gap between germline ends came to 10 bases. Germline CDR1 and CDR2: SNHLY and FYNNEI. CDR3 size: 13 residues. CDR3 protein: CASRPIQTGELFF. The DNA for the CDR3 is TGTGCCAGCAGGCCCATCCAGACCGGGGAGCTGTTTTTT.

The table lists this clone with a few counts. This chain connects TRBV27 to TRBJ2-1; 9 nucleotides match TRBD2. Germline V lookup: CDR1 MNHEY, CDR2 SMNVEV (reference sequence). V lost 6 bases, J lost 5 bases, and 8 bases stayed unmatched. This CDR3 comprises 15 residues. The CDR3 DNA reads as TGTGCCAGCAGAGAAGCGGGGGGATGGAACAATGAGCAGTTCTTC. Translation gives CASREAGGWNNEQFF.

This chain joins TRBV30 and TRBJ2-3, with no clear D. The CDR3 consists of 13 residues. Germline CDR1 GTSNPN, CDR2 SVGIG (reference sequence). With 3 bases removed from V and 4 bases from J, the gap between germline ends came to 11 bases. The CDR3 here is CAWSSRGSDTQYF. CDR3 bases: TGTGCCTGGAGCTCCAGAGGCTCAGATACGCAGTATTTT. Based on the CDR3 plus reference TRBV30 and TRBJ2-3, the full variable domain is SQTIHQWPATLVQPVGSPLSLECTVEGTSNPNLYWYRQAAGRGLQLLFYSVGIGQISSEVPQNLSASRPQDRQFILSSKKLLLSDSGFYLCAWSSRGSDTQYFGPGTRLTVL.